The clone carrying this T cell receptor beta chain was observed a single time. Antigen: not known. Single viable CD3+CD4+CD8-CD45RO+ cells were sorted as the memory CD4+ T cells. CD4+ T cells were isolated by positive magnetic selection. V gave up 8 bases and J gave up 0 bases, with 16 bases separating them. The CDR3 spans 15 residues. Germline V CDR1 and CDR2: MNHEY, SMNVEV (reference sequence). In the original processing: After removing out-of-frame reads, over 2 million distinct TCRbeta sequences remained. Profiled with immunoSEQ multiplex PCR; TCRdb holds only in-frame clones, not every one. From that table come the V and J calls and clone size; the DNA was used to work out D and trimming. The sample shows 85,000 to 100,000 clones, over 70% of them seen only once. The sample originates from a study of memory CD4+ T cells and cytomegalovirus serostatus. Findings and limits, study-wide: CD4+ memory repertoires contained about two fifths of the 164 reported CMV TCRbeta sequences.

The source material was memory CD4+ T cells from blood. The rearrangement links TRBV27 to TRBJ1-1; D remains ambiguous. This receptor was obtained from an adult in good health and CMV-seropositive. CDR3: CASREVGRMNTEAFF. DNA of the CDR3: TGTGCCAGCCGGGAAGTAGGGCGCATGAACACTGAAGCTTTCTTT.